This T cell receptor (beta chain) was found in a study of T cell responses to AZD1222 COVID-19 vaccine. The CDR3 spans 12 residues. CDR1 and CDR2 from the germline V gene are SGHDN and FVKESK. V was shortened by 1 base and J by 3 bases, with 3 bases between the two germline ends. Here immunoSEQ multiplex PCR was the method, and the copy in TCRdb shows in-frame clones only, minus some. This table has more than 150,000 clones, 80% to 90% appearing once. The V gene is TRBV14, the J gene TRBJ1-2; D gene unclear. This sequence originates from an adult in good health. The input for sequencing was peripheral blood, taken on day 0 of AZD1222 vaccination. CDR3 nucleotides: TGTGCCAGCAGCCAAGGTTACTATGGCTACACCTTC. Its translation: CASSQGYYGYTF. The whole variable domain, remainder taken from reference TRBV14 and TRBJ1-2, is EAGVTQFPSHSVIEKGQTVTLRCDPISGHDNLYWYRRVMGKEIKFLLHFVKESKQDESGMPNNRFLAERTGGTYSTLKVQPAELEDSGVYFCASSQGYYGYTFGSGTRLTVV.